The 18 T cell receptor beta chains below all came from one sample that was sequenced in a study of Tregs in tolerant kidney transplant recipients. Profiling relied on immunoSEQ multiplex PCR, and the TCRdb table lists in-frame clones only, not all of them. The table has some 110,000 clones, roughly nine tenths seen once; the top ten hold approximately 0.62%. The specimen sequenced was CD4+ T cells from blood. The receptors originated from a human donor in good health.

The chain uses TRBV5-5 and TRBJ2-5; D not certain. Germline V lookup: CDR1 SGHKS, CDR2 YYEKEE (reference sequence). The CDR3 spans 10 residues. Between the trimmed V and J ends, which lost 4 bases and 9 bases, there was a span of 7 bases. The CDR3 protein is CASSPFAQYF. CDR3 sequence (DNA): TGTGCCAGCAGCCCCTTTGCCCAGTACTTC.

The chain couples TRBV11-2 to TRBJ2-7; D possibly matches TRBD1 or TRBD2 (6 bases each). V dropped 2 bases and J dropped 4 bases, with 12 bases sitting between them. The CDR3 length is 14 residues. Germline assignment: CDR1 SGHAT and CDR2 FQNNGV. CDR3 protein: CASSLMGGGYEQYF. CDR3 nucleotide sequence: TGTGCCAGCAGCTTAATGGGGGGCGGGTACGAGCAGTACTTC.

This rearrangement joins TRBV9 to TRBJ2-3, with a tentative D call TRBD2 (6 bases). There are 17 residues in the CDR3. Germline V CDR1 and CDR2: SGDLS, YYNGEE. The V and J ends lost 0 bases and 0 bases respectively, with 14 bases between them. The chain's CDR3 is CASSVATAGSSTDTQYF. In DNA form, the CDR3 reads TGTGCCAGCAGCGTAGCTACAGCGGGCTCTAGCACAGATACGCAGTATTTT. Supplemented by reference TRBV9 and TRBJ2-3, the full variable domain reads DSGVTQTPKHLITATGQRVTLRCSPRSGDLSVYWYQQSLDQGLQFLIQYYNGEERAKGNILERFSAQQFPDLHSELNLSSLELGDSALYFCASSVATAGSSTDTQYFGPGTRLTVL.

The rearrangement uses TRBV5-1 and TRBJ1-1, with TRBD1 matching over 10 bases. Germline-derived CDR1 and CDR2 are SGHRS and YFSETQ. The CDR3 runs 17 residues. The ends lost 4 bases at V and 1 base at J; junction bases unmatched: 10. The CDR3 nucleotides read TGCGCCAGCAGCGACCGGGACAGGGGAACTTCGAACACTGAAGCTTTCTTT. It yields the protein CASSDRDRGTSNTEAFF.

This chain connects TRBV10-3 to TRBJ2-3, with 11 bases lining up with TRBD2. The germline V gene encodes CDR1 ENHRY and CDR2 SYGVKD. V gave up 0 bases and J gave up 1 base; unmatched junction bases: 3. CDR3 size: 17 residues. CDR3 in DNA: TGTGCCATCAGTGAGTCGACTAGCGGGACCGGCACAGATACGCAGTATTTT. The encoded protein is CAISESTSGTGTDTQYF.

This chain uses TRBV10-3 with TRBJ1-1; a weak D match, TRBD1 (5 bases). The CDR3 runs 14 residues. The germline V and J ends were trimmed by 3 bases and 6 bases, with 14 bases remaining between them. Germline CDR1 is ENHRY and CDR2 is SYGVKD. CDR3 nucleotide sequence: TGTGCCATCAGTGATAGGGGTGGGGAGGCTGAAGCTTTCTTT. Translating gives CAISDRGGEAEAFF.

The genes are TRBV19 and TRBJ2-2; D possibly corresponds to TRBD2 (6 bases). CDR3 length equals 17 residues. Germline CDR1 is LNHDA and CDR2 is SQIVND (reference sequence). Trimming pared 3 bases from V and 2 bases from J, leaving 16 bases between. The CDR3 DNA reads TGTGCCAGTAGTATTGGGCTGGGGGGAGCCAACACCGGGGAGCTGTTTTTT. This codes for CASSIGLGGANTGELFF.

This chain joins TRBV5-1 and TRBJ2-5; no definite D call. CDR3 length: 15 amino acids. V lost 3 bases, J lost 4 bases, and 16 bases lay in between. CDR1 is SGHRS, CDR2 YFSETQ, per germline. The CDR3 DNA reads TGCGCCAGCAGCTCACAGACCACCCCCCGAGAGACCCAGTACTTC. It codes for CASSSQTTPRETQYF.

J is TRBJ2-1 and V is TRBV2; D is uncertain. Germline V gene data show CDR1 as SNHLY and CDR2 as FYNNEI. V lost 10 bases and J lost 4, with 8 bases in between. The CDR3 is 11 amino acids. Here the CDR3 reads CATTYYNEQFF. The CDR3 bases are TGTGCCACGACATATTACAATGAGCAGTTCTTC.

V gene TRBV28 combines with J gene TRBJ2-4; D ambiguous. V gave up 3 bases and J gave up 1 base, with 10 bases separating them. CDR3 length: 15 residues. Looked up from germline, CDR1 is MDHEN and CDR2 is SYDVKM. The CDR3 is CASSFHLGAKNIQYF. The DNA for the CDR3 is TGTGCCAGCAGTTTCCACCTAGGGGCCAAAAACATTCAGTACTTC.

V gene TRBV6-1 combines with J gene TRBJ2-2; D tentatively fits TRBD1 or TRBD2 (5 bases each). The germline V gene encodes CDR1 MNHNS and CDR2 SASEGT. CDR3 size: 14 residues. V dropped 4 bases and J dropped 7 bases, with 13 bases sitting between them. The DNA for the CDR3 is TGTGCCAGCAGTGTGTGGGGCGGAGGCGGGGAGCTGTTTTTT. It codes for CASSVWGGGGELFF.

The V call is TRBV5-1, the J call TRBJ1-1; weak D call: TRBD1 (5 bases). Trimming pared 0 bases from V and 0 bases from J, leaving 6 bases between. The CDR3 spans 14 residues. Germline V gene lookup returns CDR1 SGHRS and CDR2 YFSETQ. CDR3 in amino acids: CASSLEGLNTEAFF. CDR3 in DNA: TGCGCCAGCAGCTTGGAGGGGCTGAACACTGAAGCTTTCTTT.

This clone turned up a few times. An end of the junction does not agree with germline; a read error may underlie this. The CDR3 DNA sequence: TGTGCCAGCGGGGGCAACGTCCTGACTTTC. Its translation: CASGGNVLTF. The chain uses TRBV2 and TRBJ2-6; tentatively, D is TRBD1 or TRBD2 (5 bases each). The CDR3 loop spans 10 amino acids. Germline CDR1 SNHLY, CDR2 FYNNEI.

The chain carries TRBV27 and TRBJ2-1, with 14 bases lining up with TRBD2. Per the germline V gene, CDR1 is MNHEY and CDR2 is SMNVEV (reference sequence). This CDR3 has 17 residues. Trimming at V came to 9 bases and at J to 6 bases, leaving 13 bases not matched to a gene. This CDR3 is CASTLLTSGGAPNEQFF. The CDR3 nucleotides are TGTGCCAGTACGCTTCTGACTAGCGGGGGGGCCCCCAATGAGCAGTTCTTC.

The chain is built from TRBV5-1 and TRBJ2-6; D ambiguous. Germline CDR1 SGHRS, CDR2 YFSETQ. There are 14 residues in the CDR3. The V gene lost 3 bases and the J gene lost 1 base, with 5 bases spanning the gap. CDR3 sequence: CASSWNSGANVLTF. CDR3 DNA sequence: TGCGCCAGCAGCTGGAATTCTGGGGCCAACGTCCTGACTTTC.

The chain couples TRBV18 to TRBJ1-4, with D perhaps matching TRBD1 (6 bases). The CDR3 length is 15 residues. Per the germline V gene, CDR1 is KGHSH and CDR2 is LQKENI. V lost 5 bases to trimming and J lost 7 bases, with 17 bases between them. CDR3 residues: CASSSTGSVGEKLFF. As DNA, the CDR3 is TGTGCCAGCTCATCTACAGGGTCGGTGGGTGAAAAACTGTTTTTT.

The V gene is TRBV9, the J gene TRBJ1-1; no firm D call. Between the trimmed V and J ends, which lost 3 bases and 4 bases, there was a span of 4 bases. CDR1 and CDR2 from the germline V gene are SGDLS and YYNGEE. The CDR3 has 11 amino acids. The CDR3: CASSASTEAFF. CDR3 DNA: TGTGCCAGCAGCGCGAGCACTGAAGCTTTCTTT.

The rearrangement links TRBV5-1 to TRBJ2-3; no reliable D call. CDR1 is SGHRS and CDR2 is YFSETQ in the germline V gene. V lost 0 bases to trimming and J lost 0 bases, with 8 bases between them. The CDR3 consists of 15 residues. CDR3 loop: CASSLDGPSTDTQYF. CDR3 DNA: TGCGCCAGCAGCTTGGATGGGCCTAGCACAGATACGCAGTATTTT.